This entry features one T cell receptor (beta chain) sequence. The antigen is not known. The data were obtained in a study of cytotoxic CD8 clonotypes in ibrutinib-treated CLL. About the research overall: Enrolment comprised some 10 relapsed/refractory and about 14 treatment-naive patients; 17 to 18 were IGHV unmutated. Findings and limits, study-wide: In comparison with age-matched healthy donors, baseline clonality was higher and tracked circulating CD8+ T-cell counts.

With sequencing, the targeted depth ranged from 1 in 200,000 to 1 in 1 million T cells. Sequencing used immunoSEQ multiplex PCR; TCRdb keeps in-frame clones, though not all of them. The sample lists roughly 180,000 clones; approximately 84% were seen once. Trimming at V came to 0 bases and at J to 7 bases, leaving 5 bases not matched to a gene. Germline CDR1 is SGDLS and CDR2 is YYNGEE. This CDR3 is 15 amino acids long. The source was PBMCs, collected after 24 months of ibrutinib treatment. The source is a human donor with chronic lymphocytic leukemia. This chain connects TRBV9 to TRBJ2-4; 9 bases are shared with TRBD2. In DNA, the CDR3 is TGTGCCAGCAGCGTAGGCAGCGGGAGGTTGAACATTCAGTACTTC. The encoded protein is CASSVGSGRLNIQYF.